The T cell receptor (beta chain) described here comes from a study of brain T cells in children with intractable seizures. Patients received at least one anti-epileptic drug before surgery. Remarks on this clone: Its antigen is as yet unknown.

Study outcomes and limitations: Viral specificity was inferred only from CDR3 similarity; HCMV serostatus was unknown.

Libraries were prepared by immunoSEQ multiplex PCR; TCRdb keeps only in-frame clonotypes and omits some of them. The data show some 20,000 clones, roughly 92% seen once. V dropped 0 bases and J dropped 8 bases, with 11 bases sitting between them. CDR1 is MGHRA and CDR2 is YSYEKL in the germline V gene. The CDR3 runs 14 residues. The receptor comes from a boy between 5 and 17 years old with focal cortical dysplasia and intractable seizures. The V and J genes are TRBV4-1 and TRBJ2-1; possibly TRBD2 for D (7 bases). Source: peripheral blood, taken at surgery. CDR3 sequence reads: CASSQDGGADEQFF. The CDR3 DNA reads TGCGCCAGCAGCCAAGATGGGGGGGCAGATGAGCAGTTCTTC.